This T cell receptor beta chain comes out of a study of Ad26.COV2.S vaccination and SARS-CoV-2 variants. Treatment of the sample: around 19 received Ad26.COV2.S at low or high dose, single or two shots; about five received placebo; per-sample allocation not given. Collection of samples fell on day 63 after the first vaccine or placebo injection. Method: immunoSEQ multiplex PCR; TCRdb's copy keeps in-frame clones and lacks some. The sample lists over 300,000 clones; 83% were seen once. Per the germline V gene, CDR1 is SGHTA and CDR2 is FQGTGA. The CDR3 is 13 amino acids. V dropped 5 bases and J dropped 4; count of bases not matched to a gene: 4. Of note for this clone: Other DNA sequences from this sample encode an identical CDR3 as well.

The clonotype originates from a person aged 18-65 years who received the Ad26.COV2.S COVID-19 vaccine or a placebo. Sequenced here: peripheral blood, sampled in a trial of Ad26.COV2.S vaccine versus placebo. This sequence joins TRBV7-3 and TRBJ2-7, with 8 bases that match TRBD1. CDR3 DNA sequence: TGTGCCAGCAGCCTCGACAGGGGTTACGAGCAGTACTTC. Protein product: CASSLDRGYEQYF.